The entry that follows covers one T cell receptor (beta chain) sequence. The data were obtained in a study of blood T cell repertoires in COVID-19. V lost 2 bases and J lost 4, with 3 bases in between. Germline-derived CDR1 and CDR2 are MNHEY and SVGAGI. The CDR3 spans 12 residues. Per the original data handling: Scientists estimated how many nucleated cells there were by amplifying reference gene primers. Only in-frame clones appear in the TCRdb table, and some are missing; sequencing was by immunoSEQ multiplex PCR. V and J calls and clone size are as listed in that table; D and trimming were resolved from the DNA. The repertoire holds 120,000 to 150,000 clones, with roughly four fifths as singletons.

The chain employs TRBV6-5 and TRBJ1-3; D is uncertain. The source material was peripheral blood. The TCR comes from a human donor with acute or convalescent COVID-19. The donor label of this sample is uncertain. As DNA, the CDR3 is TGTGCCAGCAGTTACGAGGGAAACACCATATATTTT. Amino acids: CASSYEGNTIYF.